This TCR beta chain was profiled in a study of vaccination and CD4 T cells after COVID-19 (dated by TCRdb to about 2022). About the full investigation: Convalescent patients had a positive SARS-CoV-2 result on nasal swab PCR, and of these patients, some 10 had mild disease and one had severe disease. Overlapping spike peptide pools from SARS-CoV-2 and from the common cold coronaviruses HCoV-NL63, HCoV-OC43 and HCoV-229E were used as culture stimuli. Control cultures used a CEFX viral epitope pool as positive control, an HIV-1 Nef peptide pool as negative control, or no peptide. In around ten COVID-19 convalescent patients and several infection-naive healthy vaccine recipients, the spike-specific CD4+ TCR repertoire before mRNA vaccination was compared with the repertoire after mRNA vaccination. In the convalescent cohort there were six males and four females, among whom were two Hispanic individuals, seven Caucasians, two Asians and one multiracial person. Post-vaccine blood samples were obtained a median of around 67 days after the second vaccine dose, with a range of about 12 to 241 days. Two doses of either the Pfizer-BioNTech BNT162b2 vaccine (n=8) or the Moderna mRNA-1273 vaccine (n=2) were administered to participants. Post-COVID blood samples from convalescent patients were collected a median of around 100 days after diagnosis, with a range of roughly 30 to 170 days.

Library preparation was by PCR. DNA from cultured CD4+ T cells underwent TCR sequencing with the Oncomine TCR Beta short-read assay at the Johns Hopkins FTIC core. Genomic DNA was extracted from the cultured CD4+ T cells with the QIAamp micro DNA kit. Oncomine TCR Beta libraries from cultured CD4+ T cells were pooled with unique dual indexes and sequenced on an Illumina iSeq 100. The authors' analysis ran thus. Non-productive sequences were removed, and CDR3s that did not start with C, did not end with F or W, or were shorter than 7 amino acids were discarded. Antigen-specific clonotypes were identified using the MANAFEST web application through comparison of peptide-stimulated wells with reference and other culture wells. For a clone to be called positive, the clone needed an FDR below 0.05, an odds ratio above 5, and a productive frequency above 0.1% in at least two of three replicate wells. A clonotype was classed as cross-reactive if the clonotype showed significant expansion both in SARS-CoV-2 spike wells and in at least one common cold coronavirus spike condition. CDR3 homology was assessed with Levenshtein distances (stringdist) and unrooted phylogenetic trees (ape) in R version 3.6.1. Clones were called with MiXCR by TCRdb after fastp trimmed the public reads at Q25, and only in-frame beta chains were retained. Rows with one shared CDR3 protein collapse into an entry with the most common genes and DNA. V and J calls and clone size were set by TCRdb, not the authors. This sample gives around 9,700 distinct CDR3 sequences in total; under 30% of them show up just once. Jointly, the top ten make up around 22% of the sample.

Inclusive of the bounding cysteine and phenylalanine, the CDR3 is 15 residues long. Only the CDR3 part of the read is kept: 45 bases, read in frame from the first base. V is cut by 4 bases and J by 0 bases, and the space between the germline ends is 13 bases. Via the germline V gene, CDR1 is MDHEN and CDR2 SYDVKM. The research as a whole found: In convalescent patients, a median 86.3% of post-vaccine SARS-CoV-2-reactive clones were detected only after vaccination, and vaccine-specific priming was suggested by this finding. The median count of SARS-CoV-2-reactive clonotypes went up from 20 to 25 after infection to approximately 40 after vaccination, although the change was not significant. Only a relatively small number of convalescent patients were included in the study, and early timepoints following natural infection were not analyzed. Of the vaccine-specific clones found in convalescent patients, nearly all (304 of 307) were mono-reactive for SARS-CoV-2 spike instead of being cross-reactive with common cold coronaviruses.

The treatment or condition label of this sample denotes: roughly 10-day PBMC culture with coronavirus spike peptide pools or control peptides (ViraFEST assay). The ViraFEST assay was used in the study, in which antigen-specific T cells were expanded with peptide pools and expanded clonotypes were subsequently identified by TCR sequencing. The convalescent patients' positive SARS-CoV-2 PCR tests were from March to December 2020, which was before the Alpha, Beta and Delta variants emerged in the United States. Each well held two million PBMCs cultured with approximately 10 ug/ml peptide pools in IMDM containing around 5.5% human AB serum and roughly 10 IU/ml IL-2. Half of the culture medium was replaced with fresh IL-2-containing medium on days 3 and 7. CD4+ T cells were isolated after 10 days of culture through negative selection using the EasySep CD4+ T cell isolation kit. Ficoll-Paque Plus gradient centrifugation was used to isolate PBMCs from whole blood, and the isolated PBMCs were then either used fresh or cryopreserved at -140C. Culture conditions were generally each tested in triplicate wells.

This clonotype is regarded as large (0.1 to 1%). Its antigen remains unidentified. Base qualities are not recorded, but no much larger clone differs from it by a single base. The TCR originated in a human donor who had recovered from COVID-19. This receptor chain uses TRBV28 and TRBJ2-7, and TRBD2 may be the D gene, going by 7 matching bases. Sequencing used CD4+ T cells from blood, cultured in vitro, obtained after SARS-CoV-2 vaccination. The CDR3 reads as follows: CASSSAGALSYEQYF. The DNA is TGTGCCAGCAGTTCCGCGGGGGCCCTCTCCTACGAGCAGTACTTC.